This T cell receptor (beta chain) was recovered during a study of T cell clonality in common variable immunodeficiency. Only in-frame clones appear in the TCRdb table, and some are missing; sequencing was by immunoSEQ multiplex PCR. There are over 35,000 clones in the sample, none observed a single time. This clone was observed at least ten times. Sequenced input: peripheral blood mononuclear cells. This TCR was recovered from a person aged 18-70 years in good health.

CDR3 bases read: TGTGCCAGCAGTGTTTCTAGCGGGACGGCCGGGGAG. Translating gives CASSVSSGTAGE. The complete CDR3 reads CASSVSSGTAGELFF. The V gene is TRBV6-1, the J gene TRBJ2-2; 9 bases match TRBD2. The CDR3 end falls 3 residues outside the read, so it is completed with the germline J gene. Looked up from germline, CDR1 is MNHNS and CDR2 is SASEGT. The V segment lost 4 bases and the J segment 6 bases; nucleotides outside the gene matches: 6. The CDR3 sequence is 15 residues long.